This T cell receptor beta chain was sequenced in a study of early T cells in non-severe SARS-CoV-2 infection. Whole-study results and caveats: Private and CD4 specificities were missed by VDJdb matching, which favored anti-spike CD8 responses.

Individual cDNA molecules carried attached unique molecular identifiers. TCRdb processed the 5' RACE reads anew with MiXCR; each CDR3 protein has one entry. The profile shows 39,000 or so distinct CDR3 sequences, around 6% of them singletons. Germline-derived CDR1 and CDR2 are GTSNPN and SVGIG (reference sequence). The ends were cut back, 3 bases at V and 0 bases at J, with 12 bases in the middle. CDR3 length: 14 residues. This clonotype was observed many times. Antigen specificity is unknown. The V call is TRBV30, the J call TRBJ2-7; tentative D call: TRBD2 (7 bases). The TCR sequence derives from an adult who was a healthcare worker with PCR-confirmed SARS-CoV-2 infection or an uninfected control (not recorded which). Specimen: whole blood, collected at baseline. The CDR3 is CAWRRGGSSYEQYF. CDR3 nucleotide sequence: TGTGCCTGGAGGAGGGGGGGGTCCTCCTACGAGCAGTACTTC.